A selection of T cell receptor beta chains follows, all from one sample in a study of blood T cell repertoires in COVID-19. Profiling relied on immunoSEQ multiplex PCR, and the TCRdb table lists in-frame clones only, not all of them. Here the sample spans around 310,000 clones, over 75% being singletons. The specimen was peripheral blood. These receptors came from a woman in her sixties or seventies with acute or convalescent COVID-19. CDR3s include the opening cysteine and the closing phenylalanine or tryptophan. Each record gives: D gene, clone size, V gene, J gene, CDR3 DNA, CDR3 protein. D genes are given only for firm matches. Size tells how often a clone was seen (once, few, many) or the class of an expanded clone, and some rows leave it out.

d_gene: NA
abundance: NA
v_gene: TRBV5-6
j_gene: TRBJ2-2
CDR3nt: TGTGCCAGCAGCTTCGTAACAGGCGGCACCGGGGAGCTGTTTTTT
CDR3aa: CASSFVTGGTGELFF

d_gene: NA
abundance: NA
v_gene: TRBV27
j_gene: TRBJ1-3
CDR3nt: TGTGCCAGCAGTTTAGGACTATTCTCTGGAAACACCATATATTTT
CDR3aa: CASSLGLFSGNTIYF

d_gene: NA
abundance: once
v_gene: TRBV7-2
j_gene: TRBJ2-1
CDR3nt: TGTGCCAGCAGCCTACAAGCGTGGTACGAGCAGTTCTTC
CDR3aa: CASSLQAWYEQFF

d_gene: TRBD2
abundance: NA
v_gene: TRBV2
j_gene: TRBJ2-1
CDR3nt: TGTGCCAGCAGGGGGGGACTAGCGGAGCGTGGGCAGTTCTTC
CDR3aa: CASRGGLAERGQFF

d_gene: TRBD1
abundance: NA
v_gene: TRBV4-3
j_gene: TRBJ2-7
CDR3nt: TGCGCCAGCAGCCAAGATATTGGGACAGCCTCCTACGAGCAGTACTTC
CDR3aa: CASSQDIGTASYEQYF

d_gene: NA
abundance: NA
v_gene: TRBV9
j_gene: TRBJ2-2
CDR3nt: TGTGCCAGCAGCGTAGCAGGGGCGAACACCGGGGAGCTGTTTTTT
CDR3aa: CASSVAGANTGELFF

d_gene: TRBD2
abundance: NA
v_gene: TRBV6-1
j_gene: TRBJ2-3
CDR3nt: TGTGCCAGCAGTGAAGGACTAGCGGGGGGCACAGATACGCAGTATTTT
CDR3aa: CASSEGLAGGTDTQYF

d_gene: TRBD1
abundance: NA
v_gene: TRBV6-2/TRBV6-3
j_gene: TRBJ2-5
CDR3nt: TGTGCCAGCAGTCTTAGACAGGGCGTAATAGAGACCCAGTACTTC
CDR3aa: CASSLRQGVIETQYF

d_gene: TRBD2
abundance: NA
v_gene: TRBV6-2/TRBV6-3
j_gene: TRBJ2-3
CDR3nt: TGTGCCAGCAGTCCGACTAGCGGGAGGGCCCCAGATACGCAGTATTTT
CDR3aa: CASSPTSGRAPDTQYF

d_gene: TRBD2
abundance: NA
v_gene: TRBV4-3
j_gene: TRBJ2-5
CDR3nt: TGCGCCAGCGGGGAGGGACTAGCGGGAGGCCAGGGGACCCAGTACTTC
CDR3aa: CASGEGLAGGQGTQYF

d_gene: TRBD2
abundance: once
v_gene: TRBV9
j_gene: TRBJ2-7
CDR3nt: TGTGCCAGCAGCGCGGGACTAGCGGGCTACGAGCAGTACTTC
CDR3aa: CASSAGLAGYEQYF

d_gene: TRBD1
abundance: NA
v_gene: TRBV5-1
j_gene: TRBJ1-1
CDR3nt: TGCGCCAGCAGCACCACCCCACAGGGGAGAACTAACACTGAAGCTTTCTTT
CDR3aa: CASSTTPQGRTNTEAFF

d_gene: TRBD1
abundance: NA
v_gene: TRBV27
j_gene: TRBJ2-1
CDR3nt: TGTGCCAGCAGGAGGACAGGCTTGAGCTCCTACAATGAGCAGTTCTTC
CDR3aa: CASRRTGLSSYNEQFF

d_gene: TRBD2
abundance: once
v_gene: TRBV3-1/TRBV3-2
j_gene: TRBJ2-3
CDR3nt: TGTGCCAGCAGCCAAGATGGACGGGGGGGCCGTGATACGCAGTATTTT
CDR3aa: CASSQDGRGGRDTQYF

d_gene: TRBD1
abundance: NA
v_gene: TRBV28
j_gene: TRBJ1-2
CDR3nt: TGTGCCAGCAGTTTTGAAACGGGACAGGGGTCCTATGGCTACACCTTC
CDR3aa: CASSFETGQGSYGYTF

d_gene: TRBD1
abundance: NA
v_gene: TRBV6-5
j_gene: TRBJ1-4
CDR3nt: TGTGCCAGCAGTTACCCGACAGGGTATGAAAAACTGTTTTTT
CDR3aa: CASSYPTGYEKLFF

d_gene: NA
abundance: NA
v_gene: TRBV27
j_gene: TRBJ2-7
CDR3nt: TGTGCCAGCAGTTTTTCAGAATCCTACGAGCAGTACTTC
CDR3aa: CASSFSESYEQYF

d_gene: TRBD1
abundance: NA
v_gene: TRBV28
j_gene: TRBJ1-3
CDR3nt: TGTGCCAGCAGTCGGACAGGCTCTGGAAACACCATATATTTT
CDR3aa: CASSRTGSGNTIYF

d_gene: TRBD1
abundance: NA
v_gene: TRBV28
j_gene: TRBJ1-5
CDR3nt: TGTGCCAGCAGTTCAGGACAGGGGGCTTTTCAGCCCCAGCATTTT
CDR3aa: CASSSGQGAFQPQHF

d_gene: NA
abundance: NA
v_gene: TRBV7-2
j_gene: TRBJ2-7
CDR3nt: TGTGCCAGCAGCTTAGTTTCCCAGGGAATTTCCTACGAGCAGTACTTC
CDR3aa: CASSLVSQGISYEQYF

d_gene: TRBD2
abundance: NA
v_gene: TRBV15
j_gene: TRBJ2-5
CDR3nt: TGTGCCACCAGCAGCGGCGGGAGGAGGGAAGAGACCCAGTACTTC
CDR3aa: CATSSGGRREETQYF

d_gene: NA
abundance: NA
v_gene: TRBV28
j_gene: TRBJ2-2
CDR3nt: TGTGCCAGCACCCGGACAGAAAACACCGGGGAGCTGTTTTTT
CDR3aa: CASTRTENTGELFF

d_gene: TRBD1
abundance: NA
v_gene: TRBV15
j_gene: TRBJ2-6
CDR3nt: TGTGCCACCAGCAGCGTGACAGGGGCTGGGGCCAACGTCCTGACTTTC
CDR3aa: CATSSVTGAGANVLTF

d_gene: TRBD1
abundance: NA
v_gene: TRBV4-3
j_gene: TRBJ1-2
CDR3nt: TGCGCCAGCAGCCCCCGCCCGACAGGGGATGGCTACACCTTC
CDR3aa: CASSPRPTGDGYTF

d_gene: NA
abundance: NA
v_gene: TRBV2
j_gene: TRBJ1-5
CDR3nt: TGTGCCAGCAGTGACCTGTCAGTTCAGCCCCAGCATTTT
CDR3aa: CASSDLSVQPQHF

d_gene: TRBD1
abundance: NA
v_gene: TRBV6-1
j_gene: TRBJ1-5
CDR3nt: TGTGCCAGCAGTGAGGCAGGGGGCGGCAGCAATCAGCCCCAGCATTTT
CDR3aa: CASSEAGGGSNQPQHF

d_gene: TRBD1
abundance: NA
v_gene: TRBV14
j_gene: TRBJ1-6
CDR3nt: TGTGCCAGCAGCCAGCCGACAGGGCGGTCACCCCTCCACTTT
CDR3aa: CASSQPTGRSPLHF

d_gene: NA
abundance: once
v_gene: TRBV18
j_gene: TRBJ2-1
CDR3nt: TGTGCCAGCTCACCCTCACATACCTACAATGAGCAGTTCTTC
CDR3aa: CASSPSHTYNEQFF

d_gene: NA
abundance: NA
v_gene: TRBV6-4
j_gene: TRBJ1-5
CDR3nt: TGTGCCAGCAGTGCCATACAGGGCGGCAATCAGCCCCAGCATTTT
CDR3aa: CASSAIQGGNQPQHF

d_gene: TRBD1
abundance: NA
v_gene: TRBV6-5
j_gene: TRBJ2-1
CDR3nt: TGTGCCAGCAGATACGGGACAGGGTTGAATGAGCAGTTCTTC
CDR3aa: CASRYGTGLNEQFF

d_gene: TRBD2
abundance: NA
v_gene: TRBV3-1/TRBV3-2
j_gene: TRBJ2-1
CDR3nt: TGTGCCAGCAGCCTCAGGACTAGTACCAATGAGCAGTTCTTC
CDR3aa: CASSLRTSTNEQFF

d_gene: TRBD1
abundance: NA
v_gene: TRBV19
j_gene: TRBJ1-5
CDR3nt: TGTGCCAGCCTAGGACAGGGGAATCAGCCCCAGCATTTT
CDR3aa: CASLGQGNQPQHF

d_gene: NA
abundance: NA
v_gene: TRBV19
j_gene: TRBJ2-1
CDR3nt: TGTGCCAGTAGTATCGGGATTGTGTCCTACAATGAGCAGTTCTTC
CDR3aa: CASSIGIVSYNEQFF

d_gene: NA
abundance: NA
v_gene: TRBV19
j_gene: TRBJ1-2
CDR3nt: TGTGCCAGTAGTGTTGGGGGAGGCTATGGCTACACCTTC
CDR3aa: CASSVGGGYGYTF

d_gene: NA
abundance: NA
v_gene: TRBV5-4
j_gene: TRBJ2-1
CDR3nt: TGTGCCAGCAGCTTGAACGGGGTTCGAAGTTTTTACAATGAGCAGTTCTTC
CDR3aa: CASSLNGVRSFYNEQFF

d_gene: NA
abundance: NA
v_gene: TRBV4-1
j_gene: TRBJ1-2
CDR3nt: TGCGCCAGCAGCCAAGATTTGGCAGGTCCATATGGCTACACCTTC
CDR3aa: CASSQDLAGPYGYTF

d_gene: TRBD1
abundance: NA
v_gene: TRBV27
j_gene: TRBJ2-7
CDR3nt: TGTGCCAGCAGTCTATCGACAGGGGCGTTCTACGAGCAGTACTTC
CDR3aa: CASSLSTGAFYEQYF

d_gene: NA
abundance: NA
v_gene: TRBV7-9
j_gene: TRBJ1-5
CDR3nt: TGTGCCAGCAGCCCCACAGATCAGCCCCAGCATTTT
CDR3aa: CASSPTDQPQHF

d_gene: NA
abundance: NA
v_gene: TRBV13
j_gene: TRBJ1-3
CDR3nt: TGTGCCAGCAGCTTCTTCCCCAGCGACTCTGGAAACACCATATATTTT
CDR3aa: CASSFFPSDSGNTIYF

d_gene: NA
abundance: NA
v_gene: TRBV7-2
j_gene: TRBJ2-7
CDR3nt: TGTGCCAGCAGCGGACGGGACTCACGAAACTCCTACGAGCAGTACTTC
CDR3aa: CASSGRDSRNSYEQYF

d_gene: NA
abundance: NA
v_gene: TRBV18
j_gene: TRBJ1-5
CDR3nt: TGTGCCAGCTCTCGCGACAGAGATAGCAATCAGCCCCAGCATTTT
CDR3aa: CASSRDRDSNQPQHF

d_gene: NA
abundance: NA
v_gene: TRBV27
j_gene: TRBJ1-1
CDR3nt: TGTGCCAGCAGTTTAGGGTCTATTGGGCACACTGAAGCTTTCTTT
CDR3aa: CASSLGSIGHTEAFF

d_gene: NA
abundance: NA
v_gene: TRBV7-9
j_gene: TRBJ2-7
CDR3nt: TGTGCCAGCAGCTTCGGGGGTAGCTACGAGCAGTACTTC
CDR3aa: CASSFGGSYEQYF

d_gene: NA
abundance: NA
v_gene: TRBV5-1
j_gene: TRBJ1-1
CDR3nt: TGCGCCAGCAGCTTGACAGTGAGTACTGAAGCTTTCTTT
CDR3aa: CASSLTVSTEAFF

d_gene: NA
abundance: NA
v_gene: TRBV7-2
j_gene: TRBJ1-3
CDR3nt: TGTGCCAGCAGCTTAGCCCAGGGGGGAAACACCATATATTTT
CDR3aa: CASSLAQGGNTIYF

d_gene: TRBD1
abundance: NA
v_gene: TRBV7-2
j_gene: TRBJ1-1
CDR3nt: TGTGCCAGCAGCAAGCCTGGACAGGGGAACACTGAAGCTTTCTTT
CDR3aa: CASSKPGQGNTEAFF

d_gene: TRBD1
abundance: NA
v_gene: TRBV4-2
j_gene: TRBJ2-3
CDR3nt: TGTGCCAGCAGCCAGGGGACAGGGGGTTCGTATGATACGCAGTATTTT
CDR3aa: CASSQGTGGSYDTQYF

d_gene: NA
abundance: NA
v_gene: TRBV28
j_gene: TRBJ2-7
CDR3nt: TGTGCCAGCAGTTTGGGGCCCGAGCAGTACTTC
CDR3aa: CASSLGPEQYF

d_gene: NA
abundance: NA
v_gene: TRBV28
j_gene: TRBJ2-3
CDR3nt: TGTGCCAGCAGTGTACAGGGCCTCGCGCAGTATTTT
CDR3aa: CASSVQGLAQYF

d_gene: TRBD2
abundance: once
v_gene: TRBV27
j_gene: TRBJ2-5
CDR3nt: TGTGCCAGCAGGTCGGACTCTAGCGGGTGGTGGGAGACCCAGTACTTC
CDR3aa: CASRSDSSGWWETQYF

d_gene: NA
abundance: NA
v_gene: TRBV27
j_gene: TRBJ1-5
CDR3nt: TGTGCCAGCAGATGGGGGGGCGGTCAGCCCCAGCATTTT
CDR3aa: CASRWGGGQPQHF

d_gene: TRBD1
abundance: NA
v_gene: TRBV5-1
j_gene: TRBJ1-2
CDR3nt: TGCGCCAGCAGCCCGGGACAGGCTAACTATGGCTACACCTTC
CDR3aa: CASSPGQANYGYTF

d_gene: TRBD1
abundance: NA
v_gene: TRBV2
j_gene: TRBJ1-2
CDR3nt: TGTGCCAGCAGGTACACCGGGACAGGGACAGGAGGCTACACCTTC
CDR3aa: CASRYTGTGTGGYTF

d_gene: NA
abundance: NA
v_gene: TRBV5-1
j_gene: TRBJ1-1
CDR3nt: TGCGCCAGCAGCCCGGAAGCAGGGGTAGGGACTGAAGCTTTCTTT
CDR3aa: CASSPEAGVGTEAFF